What follows are 23 T cell receptor beta chains derived from one specimen sequenced in a study of CD4+ T cells in melanoma. Sequencing was performed with immunoSEQ multiplex PCR; in TCRdb, only in-frame clones are kept and a portion is missing. This sample yields roughly 16,000 clones, of which roughly 76% are seen a single time; 12% belongs to the top ten. The sample consisted of cells from a culture (not recorded whether cultured in vitro). These receptors all come from a human donor with melanoma.

The chain is built from TRBV10-3 and TRBJ1-5; the D gene is possibly TRBD1 (6 bases). V was trimmed by 0 bases and J by 0 bases, leaving 15 bases between them. Germline-derived CDR1 and CDR2 are ENHRY and SYGVKD. This CDR3 comprises 18 residues. In nucleotides, the CDR3 is TGTGCCATCAGTGAGTCTTACAGGGCCTATTATAGCAATCAGCCCCAGCATTTT. It encodes CAISESYRAYYSNQPQHF.

The chain uses TRBV11-2 and TRBJ1-2; tentative D call: TRBD1 (6 bases). The germline V gene encodes CDR1 SGHAT and CDR2 FQNNGV. CDR3 size: 15 residues. With 7 bases removed from V and 3 bases from J, the gap between germline ends came to 18 bases. CDR3 protein: CASTTQKDSDYGYTF. DNA of the CDR3: TGTGCCAGCACCACCCAGAAGGACAGTGACTATGGCTACACCTTC.

This sequence joins TRBV5-1 and TRBJ2-1; TRBD1 matches at 9 bases. The V gene's germline CDR1 is SGHRS and CDR2 YFSETQ. This CDR3 has 15 residues. J was trimmed by 0 bases and V by 3 bases; bases with no gene match: 1. This chain's CDR3 is CASSSDRGSYNEQFF. CDR3 nucleotide sequence: TGCGCCAGCAGCTCGGACAGGGGCTCCTACAATGAGCAGTTCTTC.

This chain joins TRBV2 and TRBJ1-3; a weak D match, TRBD1 (5 bases). The CDR3 has 16 amino acids. The V gene's germline CDR1 is SNHLY and CDR2 FYNNEI. V lost 6 bases and J lost 4, with 19 bases in between. As DNA, the CDR3 is TGTGCCAGCAGCGGTCCAGGGAAGCCTCCCGGAAACACCATATATTTT. Translating it yields CASSGPGKPPGNTIYF. The whole variable domain, filled in from reference TRBV2 and TRBJ1-3, reads EPEVTQTPSHQVTQMGQEVILRCVPISNHLYFYWYRQILGQKVEFLVSFYNNEISEKSEIFDDQFSVERPDGSNFTLKIRSTKLEDSAMYFCASSGPGKPPGNTIYFGEGSWLTVV.

This clone was seen a handful of times. The chain couples TRBV10-3 to TRBJ2-7, with 9 bases fitting TRBD1. Germline values: CDR1 ENHRY, CDR2 SYGVKD. This CDR3 is built from 16 residues. V dropped 0 bases and J dropped 5; count of bases not matched to a gene: 8. The CDR3 region is CAISESKGTGPDEQYF. The DNA of the CDR3 is TGTGCCATCAGTGAGTCGAAAGGGACAGGGCCCGACGAGCAGTACTTC.

V is TRBV7-9 and J is TRBJ1-2; a possible D gene is TRBD1 (5 bases). Trimming left V 1 base short and J 5 bases short, with 11 bases between. Germline V CDR1 and CDR2: SEHNR, FQNEAQ (reference sequence). The CDR3 is 14 residues long. DNA of the CDR3: TGTGCCAGCAGCTTAGTTGCCGGGGGATATGGCTACACCTTC. It codes for CASSLVAGGYGYTF.

This chain connects TRBV19 to TRBJ1-5; D unclear. CDR3 length: 16 amino acids. The germline gives CDR1 LNHDA, CDR2 SQIVND (reference sequence). Trimming shortened V by 3 bases and J by 5 bases, and 17 bases separated the two germline ends. CDR3 sequence reads: CASSMAGVRAYQPQHF. The CDR3 DNA follows: TGTGCCAGTAGTATGGCCGGGGTTAGAGCCTATCAGCCCCAGCATTTT. Filled out from reference TRBV19 and TRBJ1-5, the complete variable domain reads DGGITQSPKYLFRKEGQNVTLSCEQNLNHDAMYWYRQDPGQGLRLIYYSQIVNDFQKGDIAEGYSVSREKKESFPLTVTSAQKNPTAFYLCASSMAGVRAYQPQHFGDGTRLSIL.

The genes are TRBV7-8 and TRBJ1-4; D possibly corresponds to TRBD1 (6 bases). Germline lookup yields CDR1 SGHVS and CDR2 FQNEAQ. The CDR3 runs to 15 residues. V was clipped by 5 bases and J by 0 bases, with 10 bases between them. The CDR3 spells CASSEQGTTNEKLFF. The CDR3 DNA follows: TGTGCCAGCAGCGAACAGGGTACAACTAATGAAAAACTGTTTTTT.

The chain employs TRBV15 and TRBJ2-3, with D hard to call. The germline V gene encodes CDR1 LNHNV and CDR2 YYDKDF (reference sequence). This CDR3 is built from 13 residues. V dropped 0 bases and J dropped 5 bases, with 6 bases sitting between them. The CDR3 DNA sequence: TGTGCCACCAGCAGAGAGAGTCAAGATACGCAGTATTTT. As protein: CATSRESQDTQYF. The variable domain in full, completed from reference TRBV15 and TRBJ2-3, reads DAMVIQNPRYQVTQFGKPVTLSCSQTLNHNVMYWYQQKSSQAPKLLFHYYDKDFNNEADTPDNFQSRRPNTSFCFLDIRSPGLGDTAMYLCATSRESQDTQYFGPGTRLTVL.

The CDR3 protein is CASSPGTGPYEQYF. CDR3 DNA sequence: TGTGCCAGCTCACCGGGGACAGGTCCCTACGAGCAGTACTTC. The J gene is TRBJ2-7, the V gene TRBV18, with 8 bases fitting TRBD1. The junction had 3 bases not matched to a gene; V was cut back by 3 bases and J by 2 bases. The CDR3 covers 14 residues. Germline V gene data show CDR1 as KGHSH and CDR2 as LQKENI. The full variable domain, with the rest looked up from reference TRBV18 and TRBJ2-7, is NAGVMQNPRHLVRRRGQEARLRCSPMKGHSHVYWYRQLPEEGLKFMVYLQKENIIDESGMPKERFSAEFPKEGPSILRIQQVVRGDSAAYFCASSPGTGPYEQYFGPGTRLTVT.

The V gene is TRBV27, the J gene TRBJ2-2; 7 bases map to TRBD1. V gave up 6 bases and J gave up 4 bases; unmatched junction bases: 8. The germline gives CDR1 MNHEY, CDR2 SMNVEV (reference sequence). The CDR3 covers 15 residues. CDR3 sequence reads: CASRRGRGSTGELFF. DNA for the CDR3: TGTGCCAGCAGACGGGGCAGGGGGTCCACCGGGGAGCTGTTTTTT.

This chain links TRBV6-5 with TRBJ1-1; D gene ambiguous. V was clipped by 7 bases and J by 4 bases, with 7 bases between them. The CDR3 consists of 11 residues. Germline V gene lookup returns CDR1 MNHEY and CDR2 SVGAGI. This CDR3 is CASTQGTEAFF. The CDR3 DNA sequence: TGTGCCAGCACCCAAGGCACTGAAGCTTTCTTT.

The chain uses TRBV30 and TRBJ2-1; 8 bases line up with TRBD2. The junction had 8 bases not matched to a gene; V was cut back by 1 base and J by 9 bases. The length of the CDR3 is 14 residues. Germline assignment: CDR1 GTSNPN and CDR2 SVGIG (reference sequence). The CDR3 nucleotides read TGTGCCTGGAGTGCACGGGGGGGGGACCTTGAGCAGTTCTTC. It codes for CAWSARGGDLEQFF.

The chain is built from TRBV5-1 and TRBJ2-3; D not certain. Germline assignment: CDR1 SGHRS and CDR2 YFSETQ. The CDR3 covers 16 residues. The V end was cut by 5 bases, the J end by 4 bases, with 20 bases between. CDR3 nucleotides: TGCGCCAGCAGGCGAGCTACAGCAGGATCCGCAGATACGCAGTATTTT. Amino acids: CASRRATAGSADTQYF.

This clone was observed a few times. The V call is TRBV2, the J call TRBJ1-2; no reliable D call. This CDR3 is built from 14 residues. In germline, CDR1 is SNHLY, CDR2 FYNNEI. Trimming removed 5 bases from V and 6 bases from J, with 16 bases in between. The chain's CDR3 is CASSLYPESDGYTF. The CDR3 nucleotides read TGTGCCAGCAGTCTCTATCCTGAATCGGATGGCTACACCTTC.

The V gene is TRBV5-1, the J gene TRBJ2-1; D remains unclear. The CDR3 runs 12 residues. Trimming stripped 3 bases from V and 12 bases from J, with 13 bases between. Germline V gives CDR1 SGHRS, CDR2 YFSETQ. Here the CDR3 DNA reads TGCGCCAGCAGCTACTCTGACGGTGGGCAGTTCTTC. It translates to CASSYSDGGQFF.

The chain recombines TRBV6-6 with TRBJ2-1; TRBD1 matches 10 bases. After removal of 2 bases from V and 6 bases from J, the junction contained 4 bases not matched to a gene. This CDR3 region has 15 residues. CDR1 and CDR2 (germline): MNHNY, SVGAGI (reference sequence). The CDR3 sequence: CASSYEGQGVNEQFF. The CDR3 nucleotides read TGTGCCAGCAGTTACGAAGGACAGGGGGTCAATGAGCAGTTCTTC.

This clone has a handful of counts. This chain joins TRBV7-8 and TRBJ1-5; the match to TRBD1 covers 7 bases. The trim removed 4 bases at V and 5 bases at J, leaving 2 bases unmatched. The CDR3 totals 13 residues. Germline loops: CDR1 SGHVS, CDR2 FQNEAQ. CDR3 in DNA: TGTGCCAGCAGCTATGACAGGGATCAGCCCCAGCATTTT. Translation gives CASSYDRDQPQHF.

The chain recombines TRBV19 with TRBJ1-5; the match to TRBD1 covers 10 bases. The V segment lost 6 bases and the J segment 6 bases; nucleotides outside the gene matches: 14. From germline, CDR1 is LNHDA and CDR2 SQIVND (reference sequence). CDR3 length: 17 amino acids. CDR3: CASRGKPGQGIFQPQHF. The CDR3 coding sequence is TGTGCCAGTAGGGGGAAACCGGGACAGGGGATTTTTCAGCCCCAGCATTTT.

This clone came up once. The V gene is TRBV5-4, the J gene TRBJ2-3; the D gene is possibly TRBD2 (6 bases). V lost 4 bases to trimming and J lost 1 base, with 10 bases between them. CDR3 size: 14 residues. Germline CDR1 is SGHNT and CDR2 is YYREEE (reference sequence). The CDR3 DNA is TGTGCCAGCAGCCTAGCGTCAGGCACAGATACGCAGTATTTT. Its protein product is CASSLASGTDTQYF.

This clone was counted only a few times. The genes are TRBV5-1 and TRBJ2-1, with 8 bases lining up with TRBD1. Germline CDR1 and CDR2: SGHRS and YFSETQ. The ends lost 5 bases at V and 5 bases at J; junction bases unmatched: 6. The CDR3 extends over 14 amino acids. This chain's CDR3 is CASSMTGVDNEQFF. CDR3 nucleotide sequence: TGCGCCAGCAGTATGACAGGGGTCGACAATGAGCAGTTCTTC. The full variable domain, in which reference TRBV5-1 and TRBJ2-1 provide the parts outside the CDR3, is KAGVTQTPRYLIKTRGQQVTLSCSPISGHRSVSWYQQTPGQGLQFLFEYFSETQRNKGNFPGRFSGRQFSNSRSEMNVSTLELGDSALYLCASSMTGVDNEQFFGPGTRLTVL.

This clone was detected only a few times. The chain couples TRBV7-9 to TRBJ2-5; a weak D match, TRBD1 (5 bases). This CDR3 region has 12 residues. Germline V CDR1 and CDR2: SEHNR, FQNEAQ (reference sequence). V lost 5 bases and J 5 bases, leaving 9 bases between the germline ends. The CDR3 region has the DNA TGTGCCAGCAGCAGGGGTAGGGAGACCCAGTACTTC. Translating gives CASSRGRETQYF.

Only a few counts were recorded for this clone. The chain couples TRBV19 to TRBJ1-1; no definite D call. This CDR3 has 13 amino acids. Germline V gene sequence: CDR1 LNHDA, CDR2 SQIVND (reference sequence). With 1 base removed from V and 0 bases from J, the gap between germline ends came to 3 bases. The CDR3 sequence: CASSIVLNTEAFF. CDR3 DNA: TGTGCCAGTAGTATAGTCTTGAACACTGAAGCTTTCTTT.